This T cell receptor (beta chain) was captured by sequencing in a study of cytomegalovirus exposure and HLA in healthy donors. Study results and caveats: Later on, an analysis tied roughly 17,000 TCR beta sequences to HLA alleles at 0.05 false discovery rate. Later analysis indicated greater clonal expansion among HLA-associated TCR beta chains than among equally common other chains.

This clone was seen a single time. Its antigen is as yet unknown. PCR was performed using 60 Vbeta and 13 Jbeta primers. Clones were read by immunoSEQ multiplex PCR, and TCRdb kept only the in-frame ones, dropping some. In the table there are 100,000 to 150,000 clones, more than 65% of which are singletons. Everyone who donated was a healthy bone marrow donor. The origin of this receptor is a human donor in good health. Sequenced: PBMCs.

The CDR3 loop is CAWSVLWGVGWGTNYGYTF. The DNA for the CDR3 is TGTGCCTGGAGTGTACTTTGGGGGGTAGGGTGGGGTACTAACTATGGCTACACCTTC. The chain recombines TRBV30 with TRBJ1-2; D is possibly TRBD1 (5 bases). This CDR3 contains 19 residues. Germline values: CDR1 GTSNPN, CDR2 SVGIG (reference sequence). V was trimmed by 0 bases and J by 0 bases, leaving 23 bases between them.